What follows is one T cell receptor beta chain and its context. Its antigen is not identified. The PCR made use of 60 Vbeta and 13 Jbeta primers. The assay was immunoSEQ multiplex PCR, and TCRdb's table has in-frame clones only and misses some. The sample lists 210,000 or so clones; around 80% were seen once. This CDR3 spans 17 amino acids. V was pared by 2 bases and J by 0 bases, with 19 bases between. Germline V gene sequence: CDR1 GTSNPN, CDR2 SVGIG (reference sequence). The donors gave bone marrow, and they were healthy. This entry is derived from a study of cytomegalovirus exposure and HLA in healthy donors. Study background: From about 179 million T cells, an earlier analysis saw some 120 million unique TCR beta sequences. Overall study results and limits: A previous analysis found most TCR beta V segments productive roughly 87% or roughly 30% of the time. While the bulk of TCR sequences proved rare, some public TCRs turned up in many donors.

This clonotype originated in a woman aged 55-69 years in good health and CMV-seropositive. V and J are TRBV30 and TRBJ1-1; maybe TRBD1 (5 bases). Sequenced material: PBMCs. The CDR3 bases are TGTGCCTGGAGTATAGGGGTAAACCTAAGATTGAACACTGAAGCTTTCTTT. The encoded protein is CAWSIGVNLRLNTEAFF.